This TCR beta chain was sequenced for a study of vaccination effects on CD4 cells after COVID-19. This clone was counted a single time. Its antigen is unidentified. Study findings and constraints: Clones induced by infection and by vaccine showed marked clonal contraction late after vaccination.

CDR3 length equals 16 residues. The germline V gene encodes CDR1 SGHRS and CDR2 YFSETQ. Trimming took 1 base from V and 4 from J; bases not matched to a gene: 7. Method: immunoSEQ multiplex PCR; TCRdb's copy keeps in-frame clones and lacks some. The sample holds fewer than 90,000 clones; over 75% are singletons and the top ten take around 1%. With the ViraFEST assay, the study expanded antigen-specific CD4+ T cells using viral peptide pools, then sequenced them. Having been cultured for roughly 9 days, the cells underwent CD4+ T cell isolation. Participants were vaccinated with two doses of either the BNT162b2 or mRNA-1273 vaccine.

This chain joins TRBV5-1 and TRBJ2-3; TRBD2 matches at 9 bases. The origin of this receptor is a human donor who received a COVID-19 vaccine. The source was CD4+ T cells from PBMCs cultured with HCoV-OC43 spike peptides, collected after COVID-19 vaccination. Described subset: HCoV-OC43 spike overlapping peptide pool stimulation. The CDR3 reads CASSLPPRGGADTQYF. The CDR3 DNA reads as TGCGCCAGCAGCTTGCCGCCGCGGGGGGGGGCAGATACGCAGTATTTT. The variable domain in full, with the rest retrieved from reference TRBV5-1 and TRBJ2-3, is KAGVTQTPRYLIKTRGQQVTLSCSPISGHRSVSWYQQTPGQGLQFLFEYFSETQRNKGNFPGRFSGRQFSNSRSEMNVSTLELGDSALYLCASSLPPRGGADTQYFGPGTRLTVL.